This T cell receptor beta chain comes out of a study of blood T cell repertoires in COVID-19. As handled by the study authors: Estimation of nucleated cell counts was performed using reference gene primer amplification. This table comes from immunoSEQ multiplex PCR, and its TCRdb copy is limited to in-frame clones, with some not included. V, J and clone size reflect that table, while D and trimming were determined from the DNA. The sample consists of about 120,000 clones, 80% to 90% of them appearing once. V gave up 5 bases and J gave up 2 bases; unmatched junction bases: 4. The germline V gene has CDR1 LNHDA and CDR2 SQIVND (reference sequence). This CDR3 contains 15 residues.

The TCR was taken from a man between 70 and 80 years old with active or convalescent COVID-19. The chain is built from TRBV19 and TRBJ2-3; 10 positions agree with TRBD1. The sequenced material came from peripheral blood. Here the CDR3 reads CASSSGTGVTDTQYF. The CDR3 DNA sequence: TGTGCCAGTAGTTCCGGGACAGGGGTCACAGATACGCAGTATTTT.